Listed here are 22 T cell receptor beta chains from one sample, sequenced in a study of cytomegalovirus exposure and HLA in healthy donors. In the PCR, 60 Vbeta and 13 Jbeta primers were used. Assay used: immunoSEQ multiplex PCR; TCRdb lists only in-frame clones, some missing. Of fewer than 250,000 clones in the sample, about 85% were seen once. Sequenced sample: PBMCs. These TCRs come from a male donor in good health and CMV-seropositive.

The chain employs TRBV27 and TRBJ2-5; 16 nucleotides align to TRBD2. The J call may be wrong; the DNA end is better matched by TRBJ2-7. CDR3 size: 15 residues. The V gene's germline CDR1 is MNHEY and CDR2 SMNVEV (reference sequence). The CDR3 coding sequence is TGTGCCAGCAGGGGGACTAGCGGGAGGGCCGGCGAGCAGTACTTC. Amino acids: CASRGTSGRAGEQYF.

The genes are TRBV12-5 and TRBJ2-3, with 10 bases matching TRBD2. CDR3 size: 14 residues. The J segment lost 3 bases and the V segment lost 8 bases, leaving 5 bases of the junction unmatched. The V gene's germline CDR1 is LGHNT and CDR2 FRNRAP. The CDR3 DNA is TGTGCTAGTCCCTCTAGCGGGGGAACAGATACGCAGTATTTT. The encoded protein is CASPSSGGTDTQYF.

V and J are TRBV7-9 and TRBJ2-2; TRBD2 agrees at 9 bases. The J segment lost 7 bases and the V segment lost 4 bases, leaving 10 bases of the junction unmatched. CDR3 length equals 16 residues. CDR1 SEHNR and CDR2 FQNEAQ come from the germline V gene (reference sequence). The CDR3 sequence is CASSSFLAGNHGELFF. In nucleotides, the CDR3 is TGTGCCAGCAGCTCCTTCCTAGCGGGAAATCACGGGGAGCTGTTTTTT.

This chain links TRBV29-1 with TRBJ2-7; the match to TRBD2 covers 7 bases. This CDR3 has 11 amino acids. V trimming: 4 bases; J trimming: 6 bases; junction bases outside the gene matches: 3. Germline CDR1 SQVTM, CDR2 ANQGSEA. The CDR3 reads CSVVRELEQYF. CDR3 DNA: TGCAGCGTTGTGCGGGAGCTCGAGCAGTACTTC.

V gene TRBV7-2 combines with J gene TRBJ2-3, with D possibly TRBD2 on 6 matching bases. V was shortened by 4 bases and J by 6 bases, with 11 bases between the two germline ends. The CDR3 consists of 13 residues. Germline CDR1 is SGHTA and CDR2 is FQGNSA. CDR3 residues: CASSSSGEDTQYF. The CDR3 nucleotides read TGTGCCAGCAGCTCCTCGGGGGAGGATACGCAGTATTTT.

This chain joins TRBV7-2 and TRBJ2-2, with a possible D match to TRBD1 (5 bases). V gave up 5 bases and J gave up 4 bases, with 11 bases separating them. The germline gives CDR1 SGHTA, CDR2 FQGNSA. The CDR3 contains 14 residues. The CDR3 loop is CASSTRGGTGELFF. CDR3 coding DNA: TGTGCCAGCAGCACAAGGGGCGGCACCGGGGAGCTGTTTTTT.

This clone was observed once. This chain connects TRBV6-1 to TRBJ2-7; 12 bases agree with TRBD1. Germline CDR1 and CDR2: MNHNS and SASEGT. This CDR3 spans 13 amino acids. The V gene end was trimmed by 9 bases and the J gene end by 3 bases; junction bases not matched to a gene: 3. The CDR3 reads CASWDRGLYEQYF. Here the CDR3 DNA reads TGTGCCAGTTGGGACAGGGGGCTCTACGAGCAGTACTTC.

The CDR3 region has the DNA TGTGCCAGCAGCCAGCCTTTTCAGCGAGCTTTCTTT. It is translated as CASSQPFQRAFF. V gene TRBV7-6 combines with J gene TRBJ1-1; D is uncertain. This CDR3 spans 12 amino acids. V gave up 5 bases and J gave up 10 bases, with 14 bases separating them. Per the germline V gene, CDR1 is SGHVS and CDR2 is FNYEAQ.

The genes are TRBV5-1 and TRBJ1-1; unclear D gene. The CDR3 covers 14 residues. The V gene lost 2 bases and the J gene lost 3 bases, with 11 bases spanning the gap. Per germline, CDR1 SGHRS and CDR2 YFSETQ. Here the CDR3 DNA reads TGCGCCAGCAGCTTCCAGGAGGTGGACACTGAAGCTTTCTTT. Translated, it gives CASSFQEVDTEAFF.

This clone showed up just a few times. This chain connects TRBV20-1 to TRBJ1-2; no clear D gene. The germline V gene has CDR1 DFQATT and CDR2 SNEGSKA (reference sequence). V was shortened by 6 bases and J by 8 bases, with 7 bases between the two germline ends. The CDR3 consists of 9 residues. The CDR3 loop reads CSASPGYTF. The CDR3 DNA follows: TGCAGTGCCTCCCCGGGCTACACCTTC.

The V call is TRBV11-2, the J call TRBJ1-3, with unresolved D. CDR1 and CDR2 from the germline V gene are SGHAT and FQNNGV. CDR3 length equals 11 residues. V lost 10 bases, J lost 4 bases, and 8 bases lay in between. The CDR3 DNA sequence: TGTGCCATCCCCAGGGGAAACACCATATATTTT. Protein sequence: CAIPRGNTIYF.

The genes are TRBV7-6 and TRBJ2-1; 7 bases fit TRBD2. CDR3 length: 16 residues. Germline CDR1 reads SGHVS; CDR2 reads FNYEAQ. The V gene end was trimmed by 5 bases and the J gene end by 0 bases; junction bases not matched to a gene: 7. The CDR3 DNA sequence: TGTGCCAGCAGCCAGTCGAGCGGGAACTCCTACAATGAGCAGTTCTTC. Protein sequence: CASSQSSGNSYNEQFF.

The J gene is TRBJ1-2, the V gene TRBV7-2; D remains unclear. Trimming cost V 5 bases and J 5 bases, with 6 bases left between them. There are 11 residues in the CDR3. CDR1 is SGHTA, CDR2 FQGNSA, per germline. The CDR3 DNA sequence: TGTGCCAGCAGCAGCACTTATGGCTACACCTTC. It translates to CASSSTYGYTF.

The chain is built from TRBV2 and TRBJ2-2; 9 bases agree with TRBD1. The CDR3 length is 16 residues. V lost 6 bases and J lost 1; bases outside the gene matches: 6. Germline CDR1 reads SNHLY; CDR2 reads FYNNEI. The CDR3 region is CASRGGQGRNTGELFF. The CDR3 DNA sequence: TGTGCCAGCAGGGGAGGACAGGGGAGGAACACCGGGGAGCTGTTTTTT.

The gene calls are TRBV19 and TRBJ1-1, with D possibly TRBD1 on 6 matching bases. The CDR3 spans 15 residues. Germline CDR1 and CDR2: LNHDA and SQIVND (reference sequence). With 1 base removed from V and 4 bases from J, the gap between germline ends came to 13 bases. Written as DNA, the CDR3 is TGTGCCAGTAGTATAGCCACAGGGCGGGCCACTGAAGCTTTCTTT. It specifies CASSIATGRATEAFF.

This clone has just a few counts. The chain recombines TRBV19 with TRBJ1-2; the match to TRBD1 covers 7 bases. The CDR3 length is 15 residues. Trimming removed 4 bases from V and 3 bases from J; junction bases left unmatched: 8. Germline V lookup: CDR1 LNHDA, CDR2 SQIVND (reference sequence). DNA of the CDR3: TGTGCCAGTAGTACCCCGGGACAGTCTGACTATGGCTACACCTTC. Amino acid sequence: CASSTPGQSDYGYTF.

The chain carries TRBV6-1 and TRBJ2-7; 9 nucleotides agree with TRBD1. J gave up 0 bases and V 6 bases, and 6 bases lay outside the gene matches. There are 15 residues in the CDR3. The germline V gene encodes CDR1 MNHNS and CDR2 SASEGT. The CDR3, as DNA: TGTGCCAGCAGCGGACAGGGGACGAACTCCTACGAGCAGTACTTC. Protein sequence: CASSGQGTNSYEQYF.

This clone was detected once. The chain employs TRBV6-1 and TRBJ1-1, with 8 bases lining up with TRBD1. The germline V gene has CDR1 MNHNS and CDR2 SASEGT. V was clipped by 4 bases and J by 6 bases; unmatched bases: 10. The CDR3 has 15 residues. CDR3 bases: TGTGCCAGCAGTGCTCGGGACAGGCTTACGGCTGAAGCTTTCTTT. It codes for CASSARDRLTAEAFF.

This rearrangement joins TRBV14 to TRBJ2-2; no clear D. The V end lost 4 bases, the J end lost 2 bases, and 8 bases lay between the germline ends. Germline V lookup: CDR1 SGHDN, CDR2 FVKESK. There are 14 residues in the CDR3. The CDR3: CASSLRGNTGELFF. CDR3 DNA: TGTGCCAGCAGCCTTCGCGGCAACACCGGGGAGCTGTTTTTT.

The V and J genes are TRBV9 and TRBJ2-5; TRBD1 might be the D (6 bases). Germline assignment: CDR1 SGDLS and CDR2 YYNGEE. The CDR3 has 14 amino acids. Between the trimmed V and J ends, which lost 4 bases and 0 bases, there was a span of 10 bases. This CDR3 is CASSSGTYQETQYF. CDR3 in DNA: TGTGCCAGCAGCTCCGGGACATACCAAGAGACCCAGTACTTC.

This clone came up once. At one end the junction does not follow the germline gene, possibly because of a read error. CDR3 protein: CVSSLAGRGVTGANVLTF. The CDR3 DNA reads TGTGTCAGCAGCTTAGCGGGCAGGGGGGTTACTGGGGCCAACGTCCTGACTTTC. The chain combines TRBV7-2 with TRBJ2-6; D tentatively fits TRBD1 or TRBD2 (7 bases each). CDR3 size: 18 residues. The germline V gene encodes CDR1 SGHTA and CDR2 FQGNSA. Full variable domain (outside the CDR3, taken from reference TRBV7-2 and TRBJ2-6): GAGVSQSPSNKVTEKGKDVELRCDPISGHTALYWYRQSLGQGLEFLIYFQGNSAPDKSGLPSDRFSAERTGGSVSTLTIQRTQQEDSAVYLCVSSLAGRGVTGANVLTFGAGSRLTVL.

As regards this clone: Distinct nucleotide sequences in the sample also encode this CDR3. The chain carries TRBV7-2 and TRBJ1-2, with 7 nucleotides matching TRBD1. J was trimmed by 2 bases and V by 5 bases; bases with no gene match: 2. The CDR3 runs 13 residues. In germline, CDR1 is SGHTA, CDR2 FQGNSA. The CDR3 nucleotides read TGTGCCAGCAGCCCGGACAGGAACTATGGCTACACCTTC. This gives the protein CASSPDRNYGYTF.